These T cell receptor beta chains were read from a single sample in a study of shared clonotypes between healthy human individuals. Assay used: immunoSEQ multiplex PCR; TCRdb lists only in-frame clones, some missing. The sample consists of 2 million to 2.5 million clones, about 94% of them appearing once. The sample comprised naive CD4+ T cells sorted from blood. Receptors were obtained from a man aged 18 to 35 in good health. Each CDR3 is given with its conserved first and last residue. A D gene is named only where the DNA matches it firmly. For some rows the clone size is stated as once, few or many, or as a class when expanded; others skip it.

V gene	clone size	D gene	J gene	CDR3 DNA	CDR3 protein
TRBV25-1	.	TRBD1	TRBJ2-5	TGTGCCAGCAGCACAGGGGGAGGCTCCCGGGAGACCCAGTACTTC	CASSTGGGSRETQYF
TRBV18	.	TRBD2	TRBJ2-6	TGTGCCACCTCTCGGGGGGACGGGGCCAACGTCCTGACTTTC	CATSRGDGANVLTF
TRBV19	.	.	TRBJ1-1	TGTGCCAGTATAACTCCGGGGAGAGGCACTGAAGCTTTCTTT	CASITPGRGTEAFF
TRBV7-2	once	.	TRBJ1-1	TGTGCCAGCAGCTTAGTCAGTCTAGACACTGAAGCTTTCTTT	CASSLVSLDTEAFF
TRBV2	.	TRBD1	TRBJ2-1	TGTGCTTACGGACAGGGGGATGAGCAGTTCTTC	CAYGQGDEQFF
TRBV7-2	.	.	TRBJ2-7	TGTGCCAGCAGCTTAGGGTGGCCGGGGGTCTCCTACGAGCAGTACTTC	CASSLGWPGVSYEQYF
TRBV6-6	.	TRBD1	TRBJ1-1	TGTGCCAGCAGGTCCCCGACAGGGGGTACTGAAGCTTTCTTT	CASRSPTGGTEAFF
TRBV7-3	.	.	TRBJ2-2	TGTGCCAGCTCCAAGGCAGGTGGGACCGGGGAGCTGTTTTTT	CASSKAGGTGELFF
TRBV9	.	TRBD1	TRBJ2-7	TGTGCCAGCTCGGAAGGGGGCATGAAGCAGTACTTC	CASSEGGMKQYF
TRBV30	.	.	TRBJ1-1	TGTGCCTGGAGTGGGTATGCTGAAGCTTTCTTT	CAWSGYAEAFF
TRBV27	.	TRBD2	TRBJ2-7	TGTGCCAGCAGCCAACTTCGGGGACTAGCGGGAAGCTACGAGCAGTACTTC	CASSQLRGLAGSYEQYF
TRBV30	.	.	TRBJ1-1	TGTGCCCGGATTGCCAAATTGGCGCGCACTGAAGCTTTCTTT	CARIAKLARTEAFF
TRBV2	.	.	TRBJ1-1	TGTGCCAGCAGTACAATAGAACAGGGCACTGAAGCTTTCTTT	CASSTIEQGTEAFF
TRBV19	.	.	TRBJ2-3	TGTGCCAGTAGTATTATGGGTGGGTACACAGATACGCAGTATTTT	CASSIMGGYTDTQYF
TRBV5-1	.	.	TRBJ1-2	TGCGCCAGCAGCTTGGGTCAGGGTAACTATGGCTACACCTTC	CASSLGQGNYGYTF
TRBV5-1	.	.	TRBJ2-7	TGCGCCAGCAGCCCACAGGGCCAGTACGAGCAGTACTTC	CASSPQGQYEQYF
TRBV4-1	.	TRBD2	TRBJ2-1	TGCGCCAGCAGCCAACCTACTAGCGCTGGTGAGCAGTTCTTC	CASSQPTSAGEQFF
TRBV10-2	.	.	TRBJ1-2	TGCGCCAGCAGAGGGGGGGCCGGCTACACCTTC	CASRGGAGYTF
TRBV10-3	.	TRBD1	TRBJ1-2	TGTGCCACGGGGCCGGGACAGGGGAACTATGGCTACACCTTC	CATGPGQGNYGYTF
TRBV7-2	.	.	TRBJ1-2	TGTGCCAGCAGCTTAGGAAGCTCCCCCTTTTATGGCTACACCTTC	CASSLGSSPFYGYTF
TRBV7-9	.	.	TRBJ1-1	TGTGCCAGCAGACAGGCCGGGGAAGCTTTCTTT	CASRQAGEAFF